This T cell receptor beta chain was profiled in a study of neoadjuvant anti-PD-1 for oral cavity cancer. No culture or expansion preceded analysis of these blood cells. Produced via immunoSEQ multiplex PCR; TCRdb's table is partial and in-frame only. The sample yields some 15,000 clones, about two thirds seen once. The receptor's source is a person between 40 and 85 years old with oral cavity squamous cell carcinoma. The input for sequencing was PBMCs, taken before nivolumab (anti-PD-1) treatment.

The CDR3 reads CASSPPTREQYF. The CDR3 DNA reads as TGTGCCAGCAGTCCCCCCACTCGCGAGCAGTACTTC. The chain joins TRBV27 to TRBJ2-7; D uncertain. With 5 bases removed from V and 6 bases from J, the gap between germline ends came to 11 bases. There are 12 residues in the CDR3. The V gene's germline CDR1 is MNHEY and CDR2 SMNVEV (reference sequence).